This entry describes one T cell receptor beta chain. What it binds is unknown. The data derive from a study of T cells in localized non-small cell lung cancer. Repertoires were generated with immunoSEQ multiplex PCR, while TCRdb's copy carries only in-frame clones and drops some. Among about 33,000 clones, 90% were seen once, and the ten largest hold roughly 4.5%. Trimming cost V 4 bases and J 3 bases, with 16 bases left between them. The CDR3 contains 14 residues. Germline V gene sequence: CDR1 SQVTM, CDR2 ANQGSEA. Study-wide results and limits: Appearance in adjacent lung was seen for a median about 58 of the top 100 tumor clones. Uninvolved adjacent lung showed the highest T cell clonality, exceeding tumor. Heterogeneity cannot be ruled out, as sequencing used one tumor region only.

The genes are TRBV29-1 and TRBJ2-7; the D call may be TRBD1 or TRBD2 (5 bases each). The receptor's source is a man aged 40-75 years with stage I lung adenocarcinoma. Sequences were derived from peripheral blood, sampled before any cancer treatment. CDR3 in DNA: TGCAGCGTTGTAGGGACGATCGCGAGCTACGAGCAGTACTTC. This encodes CSVVGTIASYEQYF.